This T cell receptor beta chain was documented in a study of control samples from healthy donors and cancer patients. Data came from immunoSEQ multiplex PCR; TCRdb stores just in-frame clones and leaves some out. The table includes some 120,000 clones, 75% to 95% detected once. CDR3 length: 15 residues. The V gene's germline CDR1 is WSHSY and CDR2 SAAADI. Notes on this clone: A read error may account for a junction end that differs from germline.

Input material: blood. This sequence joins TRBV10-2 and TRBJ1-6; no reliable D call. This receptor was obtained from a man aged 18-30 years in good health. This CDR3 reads CASREWLQLNSPLHF. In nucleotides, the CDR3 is TGCGCCAGCAGGGAGTGGTTACAATTGAATTCACCCCTCCACTTT.